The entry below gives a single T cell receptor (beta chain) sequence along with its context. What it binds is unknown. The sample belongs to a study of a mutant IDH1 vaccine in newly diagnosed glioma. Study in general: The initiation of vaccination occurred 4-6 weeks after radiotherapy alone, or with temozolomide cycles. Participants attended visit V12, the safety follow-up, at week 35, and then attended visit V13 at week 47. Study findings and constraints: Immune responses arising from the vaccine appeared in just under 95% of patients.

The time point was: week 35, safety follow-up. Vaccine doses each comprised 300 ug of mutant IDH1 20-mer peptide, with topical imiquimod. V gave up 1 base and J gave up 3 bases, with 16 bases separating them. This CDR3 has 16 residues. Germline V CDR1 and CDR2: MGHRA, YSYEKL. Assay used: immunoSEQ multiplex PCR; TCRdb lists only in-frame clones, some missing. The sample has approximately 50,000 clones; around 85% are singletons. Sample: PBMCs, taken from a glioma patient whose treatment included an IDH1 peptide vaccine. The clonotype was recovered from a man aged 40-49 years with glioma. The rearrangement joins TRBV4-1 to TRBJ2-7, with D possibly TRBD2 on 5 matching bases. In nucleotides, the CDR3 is TGCGCCAGCAGCCAAGGGCGGGCATCCGGTCTCTACGAGCAGTACTTC. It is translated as CASSQGRASGLYEQYF.